This entry is about one T cell receptor (beta chain). Reverse transcription of about 0.5 to 1 ug RNA was carried out with random hexamers. The TCR beta CDR3 was amplified by immunoSEQ multiplex PCR across 54 Vbeta, 13 Jbeta. TCRdb re-analysed the immunoSEQ multiplex PCR reads in MiXCR, keeping a single row per CDR3 protein. The sample lists tens of thousands of distinct CDR3 sequences, 85% to 95% occurring once. This record comes from a study of CD8 T cells in Susac syndrome. In blood CD8+ and CD4+ T cells, TCR beta underwent sequencing. Diagnostic criteria defined recently for definite or probable disease were met by the Susac syndrome patients. Looked up from germline, CDR1 is LGHDT and CDR2 is YNNKEL (reference sequence). The CDR3 has 12 amino acids. The V gene lost 3 bases and the J gene lost 3 bases, with 5 bases spanning the gap.

J is TRBJ1-1 and V is TRBV3-1; D unresolved. The TCR originated in a human donor with Susac syndrome. Sequenced sample: CD4+ T cells from PBMCs. In DNA form, the CDR3 reads TGTGCCAGCAGCCAGGGCGACACTGAAGCTTTCTTT. It translates to CASSQGDTEAFF.